A single sample is the source of the 21 T cell receptor beta chains below, sequenced in a study of blood T cell repertoires in COVID-19. The method was immunoSEQ multiplex PCR; TCRdb's version includes in-frame clones alone and lacks a portion of them. The sample yields about 380,000 clones, 70% to 85% seen once. Sequencing input: peripheral blood. The receptors here all came from a human donor with acute or convalescent COVID-19. The donor label of this sample is uncertain.

The genes are TRBV19 and TRBJ2-2; a weak D match, TRBD1 (5 bases). Trimming left V 6 bases short and J 6 bases short, with 17 bases between. The length of the CDR3 is 15 residues. Germline CDR1 LNHDA, CDR2 SQIVND (reference sequence). CDR3 loop: CASSPAGRLAGELFF. The CDR3, as DNA: TGTGCCAGTAGCCCGGCAGGGCGGCTCGCCGGGGAGCTGTTTTTT.

The J gene is TRBJ2-1, the V gene TRBV25-1; 9 nucleotides line up with TRBD1. Losses at the gene ends were 5 bases for V and 7 bases for J; bases not matched to a gene: 9. CDR1 and CDR2 (germline): MGHDK, SYGVNS. CDR3 length: 15 amino acids. CDR3 bases: TGTGCCAGCAGTAACACACAGGGGGCAGGTAATGAGCAGTTCTTC. Translated: CASSNTQGAGNEQFF. Looking up the rest from reference TRBV25-1 and TRBJ2-1 gives the full variable domain: EADIYQTPRYLVIGTGKKITLECSQTMGHDKMYWYQQDPGMELHLIHYSYGVNSTEKGDLSSESTVSRIRTEHFPLTLESARPSHTSQYLCASSNTQGAGNEQFFGPGTRLTVL.

The rearrangement joins TRBV29-1 to TRBJ2-6; weak D call: TRBD2 (5 bases). V lost 3 bases and J lost 0, with 12 bases in between. CDR3 length equals 16 residues. Per the germline V gene, CDR1 is SQVTM and CDR2 is ANQGSEA. The CDR3 DNA reads as TGCAGCGTTGAGCGGCGGACTCACTCTGGGGCCAACGTCCTGACTTTC. Its translation is CSVERRTHSGANVLTF.

The chain joins TRBV10-1 to TRBJ2-1; 7 positions agree with TRBD1. Germline values: CDR1 WNHNN, CDR2 SYGVQD (reference sequence). CDR3 length: 16 residues. V lost 0 bases to trimming and J lost 7 bases; unmatched junction nucleotides: 9. DNA for the CDR3: TGCGCCAGCAGTGAGTCGGTGAAGACAGGGCTTAATGAGCAGTTCTTC. This gives the protein CASSESVKTGLNEQFF.

V is TRBV6-6 and J is TRBJ1-2; 9 bases are shared with TRBD1. The CDR3 has 17 amino acids. The germline CDR1 and CDR2 sequences are MNHNY and SVGAGI (reference sequence). Germline trimming cut 5 bases from V and 4 bases from J; bases unmatched to any gene: 14. The CDR3 loop reads CASSRGQGSSGAYGYTF. CDR3 sequence (DNA): TGTGCCAGCAGTCGGGGACAGGGATCATCTGGAGCCTATGGCTACACCTTC.

This rearrangement joins TRBV5-4 to TRBJ1-4; possible D gene TRBD1, 5 bases. Germline CDR1 reads SGHNT; CDR2 reads YYREEE (reference sequence). This CDR3 spans 15 amino acids. V lost 4 bases, J lost 8 bases, and 18 bases lay in between. The CDR3 reads CASSRNQGGGEKLFF. The CDR3 DNA sequence: TGTGCCAGCAGCCGGAATCAGGGAGGAGGGGAAAAACTGTTTTTT.

J is TRBJ2-1 and V is TRBV7-9; 16 nucleotides match TRBD2. The CDR3 is 17 residues long. Germline loops: CDR1 SEHNR, CDR2 FQNEAQ (reference sequence). The trim removed 5 bases at V and 8 bases at J, leaving 9 bases unmatched. The CDR3 coding sequence is TGTGCCAGCAGCCCCGCGGGACTAGCGGGAGGGGGCTATGAGCAGTTCTTC. It yields the protein CASSPAGLAGGGYEQFF. Full variable domain (remainder filled in from reference TRBV7-9 and TRBJ2-1): DTGVSQNPRHKITKRGQNVTFRCDPISEHNRLYWYRQTLGQGPEFLTYFQNEAQLEKSRLLSDRFSAERPKGSFSTLEIQRTEQGDSAMYLCASSPAGLAGGGYEQFFGPGTRLTVL.

The chain combines TRBV7-2 with TRBJ1-2; D ambiguous. CDR3 size: 11 residues. In germline, CDR1 is SGHTA, CDR2 FQGNSA. V was pared by 3 bases and J by 5 bases, with 4 bases between. The CDR3 is CASSFRYGYTF. The CDR3 DNA reads as TGTGCCAGCAGCTTCCGGTATGGCTACACCTTC.

The chain joins TRBV18 to TRBJ1-1; D is ambiguous. This CDR3 is 14 amino acids long. The V end was cut by 3 bases, the J end by 1 base, with 9 bases between. Germline V CDR1 and CDR2: KGHSH, LQKENI. CDR3 nucleotides: TGTGCCAGCTCACCTTTGCCAGAGAACACTGAAGCTTTCTTT. Its protein is CASSPLPENTEAFF. Combining the CDR3 with reference TRBV18 and TRBJ1-1 gives the whole variable domain NAGVMQNPRHLVRRRGQEARLRCSPMKGHSHVYWYRQLPEEGLKFMVYLQKENIIDESGMPKERFSAEFPKEGPSILRIQQVVRGDSAAYFCASSPLPENTEAFFGQGTRLTVV.

Turning to this clone: A junction end diverges from the germline sequence, so it may reflect a read error. This chain connects TRBV19 to TRBJ1-5; the D gene is possibly TRBD1 (5 bases). This CDR3 is 16 amino acids long. The germline gives CDR1 LNHDA, CDR2 SQIVND (reference sequence). The DNA of the CDR3 is TGTGCCAGTACTCGTGCCGGGGGAGGGAGCACTCAGCCCCAGCATTTT. Translating gives CASTRAGGGSTQPQHF. Supplemented by reference TRBV19 and TRBJ1-5, the full variable domain reads DGGITQSPKYLFRKEGQNVTLSCEQNLNHDAMYWYRQDPGQGLRLIYYSQIVNDFQKGDIAEGYSVSREKKESFPLTVTSAQKNPTAFYLCASTRAGGGSTQPQHFGDGTRLSIL.

This sequence joins TRBV3-1 (or the pseudogene TRBV3-2) and TRBJ2-6; the D gene is possibly TRBD1 (5 bases). CDR3 size: 14 residues. With 4 bases removed from V and 1 base from J, the gap between germline ends came to 5 bases. The germline V gene encodes CDR1 LGHDT and CDR2 YNNKEL (reference sequence). The CDR3 DNA follows: TGTGCCAGCAGCCGACAGTCTGGGGCCAACGTCCTGACTTTC. It translates to CASSRQSGANVLTF.

J is TRBJ2-3 and V is TRBV10-2; a weak D match, TRBD2 (5 bases). The germline gives CDR1 WSHSY, CDR2 SAAADI. The CDR3 is 14 amino acids. V was pared by 6 bases and J by 2 bases, with 12 bases between. The CDR3 bases are TGCGCCAGCAGCCGACTAAGTATCACAGATACGCAGTATTTT. Its translation is CASSRLSITDTQYF.

The V and J genes are TRBV7-8 and TRBJ1-2; TRBD1 agrees at 11 bases. Per germline, CDR1 SGHVS and CDR2 FQNEAQ. V shed 5 bases and J 7 bases; nucleotides not matched to a gene: 6. The CDR3 runs 14 residues. CDR3 nucleotides: TGTGCCAGCAGCCCGGGACAGGGGGATGTTGGCTACACCTTC. It translates to CASSPGQGDVGYTF.

V usage is TRBV6-6 and J usage is TRBJ1-1; no definite D call. The CDR3 extends over 15 amino acids. V was pared by 6 bases and J by 1 base, with 15 bases between. Germline V lookup: CDR1 MNHNY, CDR2 SVGAGI (reference sequence). CDR3 sequence reads: CASRDPRRGNTEAFF. Here the CDR3 DNA reads TGTGCCAGCAGAGACCCGCGGCGGGGGAACACTGAAGCTTTCTTT.

The chain links TRBV18 to TRBJ2-2, with TRBD2 as a possible D gene (5 bases). The CDR3 loop spans 16 amino acids. The ends were cut back, 1 base at V and 0 bases at J, with 9 bases in the middle. CDR1 and CDR2 (germline): KGHSH, LQKENI. The CDR3 region has the DNA TGTGCCAGCTCACCACGGATCGGGGCGAACACCGGGGAGCTGTTTTTT. Its translation: CASSPRIGANTGELFF.

The rearrangement links TRBV4-2 to TRBJ1-1; D unclear. The length of the CDR3 is 19 residues. Germline V gene data show CDR1 as LGHNA and CDR2 as YNFKEQ. Trimming left V 4 bases short and J 11 bases short, with 35 bases between. The CDR3 loop reads CASSPNFSFRPESKVAAFF. DNA of the CDR3: TGTGCCAGCAGCCCTAATTTTTCGTTTCGCCCTGAATCCAAAGTCGCGGCTTTCTTT.

The CDR3 DNA follows: TGTGCCAGCAGCGGGACAGGGGAGAAGGCCCAGCATTTT. This translates into CASSGTGEKAQHF. The gene calls are TRBV2 and TRBJ1-5; 10 bases fit TRBD1. The CDR3 loop spans 13 amino acids. Germline CDR1 SNHLY, CDR2 FYNNEI. V lost 6 bases, J lost 11 bases, and 7 bases stayed unmatched.

On this clone itself: Other DNA sequences within the sample encode an identical CDR3. The chain has TRBV18 and TRBJ1-3, with 9 bases lining up with TRBD1. Germline V CDR1 and CDR2: KGHSH, LQKENI. Trimming took 3 bases from V and 4 from J; bases not matched to a gene: 4. CDR3 length: 15 amino acids. The CDR3 DNA is TGTGCCAGCTCACCCGGGACAGGGCCCGGAAACACCATATATTTT. Its translation: CASSPGTGPGNTIYF.

The J gene is TRBJ2-1, the V gene TRBV5-4, with a possible D match to TRBD2 (5 bases). This CDR3 region has 15 residues. Germline CDR1 SGHNT, CDR2 YYREEE (reference sequence). Trimming pared 0 bases from V and 9 bases from J, leaving 16 bases between. In DNA form, the CDR3 reads TGTGCCAGCAGCTTGGAGCGGCTTGGCGGCGGTGAGCAGTTCTTC. The encoded protein is CASSLERLGGGEQFF.

This sequence joins TRBV6-6 and TRBJ2-2, with 8 nucleotides matching TRBD1. V was clipped by 2 bases and J by 2 bases; unmatched bases: 1. From germline, CDR1 is MNHNY and CDR2 SVGAGI (reference sequence). CDR3 length equals 15 residues. CDR3 region: CASSYGQGNTGELFF. The CDR3 nucleotides are TGTGCCAGCAGTTACGGACAGGGCAACACCGGGGAGCTGTTTTTT.

This rearrangement joins TRBV14 to TRBJ1-1; D is ambiguous. Trimming cost V 8 bases and J 6 bases, with 19 bases left between them. CDR3 size: 14 residues. The V gene's germline CDR1 is SGHDN and CDR2 FVKESK. The CDR3, as DNA: TGTGCCAGCGCGTCCGGAAACAGCTTGGCTGAAGCTTTCTTT. This sequence encodes CASASGNSLAEAFF.